These 9 T cell receptor beta chains were all obtained from the same sample, sequenced in a study of T cells in Graves' hyperthyroidism and ophthalmopathy. The investigators amplified TCR beta CDR3 regions from RNA transcripts. RT-PCR in the first round (using the HTBI primer set) targeted the TCR CDR3. TCRdb independently ran MiXCR on the multiplex PCR reads; one entry per CDR3 protein. The data show 450,000 to 500,000 distinct CDR3 sequences, approximately 23% seen once. Sequenced: blood. These receptors were obtained from a woman aged 70 to 79 with Graves' ophthalmopathy.

V and J are TRBV6-9 and TRBJ2-2; D remains unclear. This CDR3 comprises 15 residues. Trimming left V 3 bases short and J 5 bases short, with 13 bases between. CDR1 is MNHGY, CDR2 SVAAGI, per germline. CDR3 DNA sequence: TGTGCCAGCAGTTACAGTGGTTGGGTTACCGGGGAGCTGTTTTTT. This sequence encodes CASSYSGWVTGELFF.

This chain joins TRBV19 and TRBJ1-2; D possibly corresponds to TRBD1 (5 bases). Germline-derived CDR1 and CDR2 are LNHDA and SQIVND (reference sequence). The CDR3 contains 14 residues. The V end lost 7 bases, the J end lost 4 bases, and 16 bases lay between the germline ends. The CDR3 reads CASTEAGTAYGYTF. The CDR3 DNA is TGTGCCAGTACGGAGGCAGGGACGGCCTATGGCTACACCTTC.

This clonotype has a count of ten or more. The chain recombines TRBV12-3 or TRBV12-4 with TRBJ1-6; D is perhaps TRBD1 (6 bases). V gave up 10 bases and J gave up 9 bases, with 16 bases separating them. This CDR3 is built from 13 residues. The CDR3 protein is CATHTTGPSPLHF. The CDR3 DNA is TGTGCCACCCACACGACAGGTCCTTCACCCCTCCACTTT.

The rearrangement links TRBV7-9 to TRBJ1-1; D uncertain. Trimming pared 4 bases from V and 13 bases from J, leaving 16 bases between. From germline, CDR1 is SEHNR and CDR2 FQNEAQ (reference sequence). CDR3 length equals 12 residues. The CDR3 DNA is TGTGCCAGCAGCTCATCGATGAAGCGCGTTTTCTTT. Protein product: CASSSSMKRVFF.

The chain has TRBV6-1 and TRBJ1-1; TRBD1 is a possible D gene (5 bases). Germline CDR1 is MNHNS and CDR2 is SASEGT. V lost 7 bases to trimming and J lost 4 bases, with 16 bases between them. There are 14 residues in the CDR3. CDR3 protein: CASTPGGVGTEAFF. The CDR3 nucleotides are TGTGCCAGCACCCCGGGGGGGGTCGGCACTGAAGCTTTCTTT.

This clonotype was counted between two and nine times. V is TRBV27 and J is TRBJ2-4, with TRBD1 matching over 8 bases. Germline assignment: CDR1 MNHEY and CDR2 SMNVEV (reference sequence). This CDR3 has 20 residues. V lost 6 bases to trimming and J lost 0 bases; unmatched junction nucleotides: 19. CDR3 residues: CASSQRSGDRNILAKNIQYF. The CDR3 bases are TGTGCCAGCAGCCAAAGGTCGGGGGACAGGAACATTTTAGCCAAAAACATTCAGTACTTC.

This clonotype appeared many times. The genes are TRBV11-2 and TRBJ2-1, with TRBD2 matching 11 bases. V lost 4 bases, J lost 3 bases, and 5 bases stayed unmatched. This CDR3 is 16 amino acids long. CDR1 is SGHAT, CDR2 FQNNGV, per germline. The CDR3 loop is CASSSIAGGDYNEQFF. The CDR3 nucleotides read TGTGCCAGCAGCTCCATAGCGGGAGGGGACTACAATGAGCAGTTCTTC.

This clonotype was seen only a few times. V gene TRBV30 combines with J gene TRBJ1-6; unclear D gene. There are 16 residues in the CDR3. V was clipped by 0 bases and J by 0 bases, with 9 bases between them. Germline V gene lookup returns CDR1 GTSNPN and CDR2 SVGIG (reference sequence). CDR3 in DNA: TGTGCCTGGAGTGTAAGTTACAACTCCTATAATTCACCCCTCCACTTT. Its translation: CAWSVSYNSYNSPLHF.

For the CDR3, the DNA is TGTGCCAGCAATCCGGGTACTAGTTACTTGAACGGGGAGCTGTTTTTT. Residues: CASNPGTSYLNGELFF. The rearrangement joins TRBV28 to TRBJ2-2; D might be TRBD2 (5 bases). The germline V and J ends were trimmed by 7 bases and 7 bases, with 22 bases remaining between them. The CDR3 consists of 16 residues. CDR1 and CDR2 from the germline V gene are MDHEN and SYDVKM.